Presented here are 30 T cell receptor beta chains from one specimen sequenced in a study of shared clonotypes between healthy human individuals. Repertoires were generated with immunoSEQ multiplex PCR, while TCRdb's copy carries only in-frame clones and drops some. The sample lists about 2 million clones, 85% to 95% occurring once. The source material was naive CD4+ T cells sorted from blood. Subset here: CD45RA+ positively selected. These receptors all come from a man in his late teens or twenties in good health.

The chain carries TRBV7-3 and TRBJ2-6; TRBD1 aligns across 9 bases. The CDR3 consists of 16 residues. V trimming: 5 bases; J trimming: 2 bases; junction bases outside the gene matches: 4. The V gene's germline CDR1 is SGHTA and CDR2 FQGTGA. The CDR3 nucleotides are TGTGCCAGCAGCCCAAGACAGGGGGCTGGGGCCAACGTCCTGACTTTC. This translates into CASSPRQGAGANVLTF.

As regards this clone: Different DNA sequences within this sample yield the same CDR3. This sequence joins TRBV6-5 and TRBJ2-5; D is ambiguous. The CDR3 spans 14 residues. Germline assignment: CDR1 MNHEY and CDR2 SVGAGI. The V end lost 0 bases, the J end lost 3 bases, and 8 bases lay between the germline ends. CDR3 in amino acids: CASSYSGRKETQYF. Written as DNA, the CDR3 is TGTGCCAGCAGTTACTCTGGCAGGAAAGAGACCCAGTACTTC.

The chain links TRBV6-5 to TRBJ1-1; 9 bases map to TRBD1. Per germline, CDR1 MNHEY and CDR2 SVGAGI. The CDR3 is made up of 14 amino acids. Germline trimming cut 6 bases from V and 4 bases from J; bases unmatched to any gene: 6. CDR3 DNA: TGTGCCAGCAGCGCGACAGGGGGAGGCACTGAAGCTTTCTTT. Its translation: CASSATGGGTEAFF.

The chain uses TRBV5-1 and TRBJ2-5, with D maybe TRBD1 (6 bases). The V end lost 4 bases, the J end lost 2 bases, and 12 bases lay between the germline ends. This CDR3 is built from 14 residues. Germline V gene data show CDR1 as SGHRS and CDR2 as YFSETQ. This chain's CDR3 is CASSPMTGQETQYF. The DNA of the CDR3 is TGCGCCAGCAGCCCGATGACAGGTCAAGAGACCCAGTACTTC.

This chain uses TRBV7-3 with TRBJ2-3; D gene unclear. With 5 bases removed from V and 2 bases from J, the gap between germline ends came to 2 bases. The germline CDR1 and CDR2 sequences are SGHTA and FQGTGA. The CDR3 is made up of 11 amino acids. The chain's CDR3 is CASSDTDTQYF. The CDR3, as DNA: TGTGCCAGCAGCGACACAGATACGCAGTATTTT.

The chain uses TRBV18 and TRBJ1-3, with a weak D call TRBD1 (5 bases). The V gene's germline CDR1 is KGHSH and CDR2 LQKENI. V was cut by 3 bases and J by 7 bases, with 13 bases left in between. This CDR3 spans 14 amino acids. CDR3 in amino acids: CASSPGREANTIYF. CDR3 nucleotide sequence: TGTGCCAGCTCACCCGGCAGGGAAGCTAACACCATATATTTT.

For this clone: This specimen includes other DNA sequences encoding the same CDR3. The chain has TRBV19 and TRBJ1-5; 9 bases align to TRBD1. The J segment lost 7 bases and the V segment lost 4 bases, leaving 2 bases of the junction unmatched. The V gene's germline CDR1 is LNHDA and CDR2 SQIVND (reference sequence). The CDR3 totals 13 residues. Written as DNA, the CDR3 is TGTGCCAGTAGTAGGGACAGGGCCCAGCCCCAGCATTTT. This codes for CASSRDRAQPQHF.

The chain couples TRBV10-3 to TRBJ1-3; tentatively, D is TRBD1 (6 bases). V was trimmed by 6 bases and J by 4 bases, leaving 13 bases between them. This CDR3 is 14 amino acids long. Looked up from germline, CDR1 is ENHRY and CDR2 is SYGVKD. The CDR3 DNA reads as TGTGCCATCAGCCCGCGGGACATCGGAAACACCATATATTTT. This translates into CAISPRDIGNTIYF.

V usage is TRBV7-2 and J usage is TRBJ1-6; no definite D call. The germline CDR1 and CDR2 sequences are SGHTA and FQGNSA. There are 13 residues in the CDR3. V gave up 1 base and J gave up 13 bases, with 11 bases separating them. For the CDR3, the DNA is TGTGCCAGCAGCTTAGGTCAGGCTACGCCCCTCCACTTT. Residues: CASSLGQATPLHF.

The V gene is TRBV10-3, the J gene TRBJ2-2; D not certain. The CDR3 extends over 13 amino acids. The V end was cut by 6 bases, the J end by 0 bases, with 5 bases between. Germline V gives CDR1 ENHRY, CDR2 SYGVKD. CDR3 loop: CAISSPNTGELFF. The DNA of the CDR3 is TGTGCCATCAGCAGCCCGAACACCGGGGAGCTGTTTTTT.

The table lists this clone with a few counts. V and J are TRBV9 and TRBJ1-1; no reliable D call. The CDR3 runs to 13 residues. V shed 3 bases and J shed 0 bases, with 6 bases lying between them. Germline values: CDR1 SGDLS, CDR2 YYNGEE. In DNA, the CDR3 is TGTGCCAGCAGCGCTGAGATGAACACTGAAGCTTTCTTT. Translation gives CASSAEMNTEAFF.

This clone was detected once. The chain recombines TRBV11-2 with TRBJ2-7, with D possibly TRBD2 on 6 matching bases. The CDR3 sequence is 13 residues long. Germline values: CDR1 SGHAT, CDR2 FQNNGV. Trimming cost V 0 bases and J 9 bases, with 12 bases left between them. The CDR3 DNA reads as TGTGCCAGCAGCTTAGATTACGCCGGGAGGCAGTACTTC. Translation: CASSLDYAGRQYF.

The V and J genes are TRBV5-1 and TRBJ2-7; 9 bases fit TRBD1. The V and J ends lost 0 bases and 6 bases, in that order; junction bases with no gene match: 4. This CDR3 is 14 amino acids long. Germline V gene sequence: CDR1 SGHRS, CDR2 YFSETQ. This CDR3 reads CASSLVGTGTEQYF. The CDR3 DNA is TGCGCCAGCAGCTTGGTAGGGACAGGGACCGAGCAGTACTTC.

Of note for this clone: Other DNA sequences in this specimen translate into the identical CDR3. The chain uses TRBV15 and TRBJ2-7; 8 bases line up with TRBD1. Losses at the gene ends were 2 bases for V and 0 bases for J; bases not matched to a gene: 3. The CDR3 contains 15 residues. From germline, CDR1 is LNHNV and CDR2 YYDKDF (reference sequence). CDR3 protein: CATSRFGTGSYEQYF. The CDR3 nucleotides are TGTGCCACCAGCAGATTTGGGACAGGCTCCTACGAGCAGTACTTC.

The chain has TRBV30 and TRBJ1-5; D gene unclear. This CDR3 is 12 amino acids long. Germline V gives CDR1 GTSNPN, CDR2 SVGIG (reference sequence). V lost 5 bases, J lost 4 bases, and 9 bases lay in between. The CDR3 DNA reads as TGTGCCTGGCAAGAGGGTAATCAGCCCCAGCATTTT. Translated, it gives CAWQEGNQPQHF.

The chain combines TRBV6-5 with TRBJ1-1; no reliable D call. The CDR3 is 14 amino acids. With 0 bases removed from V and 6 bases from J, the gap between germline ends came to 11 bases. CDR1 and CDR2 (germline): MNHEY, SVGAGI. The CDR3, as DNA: TGTGCCAGCAGTTACTCGGAGGAGGGCCCTGAAGCTTTCTTT. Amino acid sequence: CASSYSEEGPEAFF.

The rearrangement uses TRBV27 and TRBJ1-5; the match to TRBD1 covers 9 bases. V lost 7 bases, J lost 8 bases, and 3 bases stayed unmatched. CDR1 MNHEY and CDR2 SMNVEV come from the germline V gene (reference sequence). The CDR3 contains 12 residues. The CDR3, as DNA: TGTGCCAGCAAGACAGGGGGAAAGCCCCAGCATTTT. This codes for CASKTGGKPQHF.

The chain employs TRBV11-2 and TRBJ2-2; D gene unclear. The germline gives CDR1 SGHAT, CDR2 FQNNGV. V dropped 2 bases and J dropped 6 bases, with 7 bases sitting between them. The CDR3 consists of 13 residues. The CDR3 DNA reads TGTGCCAGCAGCTTATATGGGGCCGGGGAGCTGTTTTTT. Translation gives CASSLYGAGELFF.

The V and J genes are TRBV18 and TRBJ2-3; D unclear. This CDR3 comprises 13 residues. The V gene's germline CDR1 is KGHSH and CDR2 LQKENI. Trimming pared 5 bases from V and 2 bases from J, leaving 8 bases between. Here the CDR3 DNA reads TGTGCCAGCTCATACGTGGTCACAGATACGCAGTATTTT. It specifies CASSYVVTDTQYF.

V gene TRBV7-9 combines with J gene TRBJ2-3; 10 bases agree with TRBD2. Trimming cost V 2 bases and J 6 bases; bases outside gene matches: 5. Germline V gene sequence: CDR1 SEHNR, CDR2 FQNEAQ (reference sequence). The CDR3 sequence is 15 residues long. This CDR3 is CASSLTAGGHDTQYF. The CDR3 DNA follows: TGTGCCAGCAGCTTAACAGCGGGGGGGCATGATACGCAGTATTTT.

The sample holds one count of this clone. The CDR3 reads CASSANPSGIQETQYF. The CDR3 DNA reads TGTGCCAGCAGCGCCAACCCCTCGGGGATCCAAGAGACCCAGTACTTC. The chain joins TRBV9 to TRBJ2-5; the D gene is possibly TRBD2 (5 bases). The CDR3 contains 16 residues. Germline V gene data show CDR1 as SGDLS and CDR2 as YYNGEE. V gave up 3 bases and J gave up 1 base, with 16 bases separating them.

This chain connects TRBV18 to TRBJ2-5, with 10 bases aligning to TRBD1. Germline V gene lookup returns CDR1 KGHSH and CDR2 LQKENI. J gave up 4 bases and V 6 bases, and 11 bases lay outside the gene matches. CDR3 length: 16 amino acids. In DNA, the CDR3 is TGTGCCAGCTCCCCGAGGACAGGGGGTACGGGAGAGACCCAGTACTTC. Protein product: CASSPRTGGTGETQYF.

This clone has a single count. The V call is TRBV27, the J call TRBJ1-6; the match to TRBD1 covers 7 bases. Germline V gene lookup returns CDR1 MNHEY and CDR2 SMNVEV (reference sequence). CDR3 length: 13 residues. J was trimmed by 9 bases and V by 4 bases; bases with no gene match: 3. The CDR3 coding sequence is TGTGCCAGCAGTTCAGACAGGGTTTCACCCCTCCACTTT. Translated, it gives CASSSDRVSPLHF.

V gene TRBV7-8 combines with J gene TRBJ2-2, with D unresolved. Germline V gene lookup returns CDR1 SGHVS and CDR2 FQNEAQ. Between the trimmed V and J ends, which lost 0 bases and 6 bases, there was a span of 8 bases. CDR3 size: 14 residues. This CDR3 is CASSLAYSPGELFF. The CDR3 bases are TGTGCCAGCAGCTTAGCGTACAGCCCCGGGGAGCTGTTTTTT.

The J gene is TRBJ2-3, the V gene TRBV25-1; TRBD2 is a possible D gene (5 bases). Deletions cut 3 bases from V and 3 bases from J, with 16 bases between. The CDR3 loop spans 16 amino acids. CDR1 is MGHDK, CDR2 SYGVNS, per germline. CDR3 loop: CASSDDLDFYTDTQYF. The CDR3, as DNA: TGTGCCAGCAGTGATGACTTGGACTTTTATACAGATACGCAGTATTTT.

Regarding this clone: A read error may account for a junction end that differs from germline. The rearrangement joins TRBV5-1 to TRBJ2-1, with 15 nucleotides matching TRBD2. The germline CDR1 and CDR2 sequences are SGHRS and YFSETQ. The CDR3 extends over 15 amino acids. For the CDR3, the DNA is TGCGCCAGCAGCCCCCTCGGACTAGCGGGGGGGTTCGGTGTCTTC. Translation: CASSPLGLAGGFGVF.

The CDR3 bases are TGTGCCAGCAGCCAAAATCAAAACGAGGCTTTCTTT. It yields the protein CASSQNQNEAFF. V usage is TRBV4-2 and J usage is TRBJ1-1; D remains ambiguous. The germline V and J ends were trimmed by 2 bases and 11 bases, with 12 bases remaining between them. This CDR3 comprises 12 residues. CDR1 is LGHNA, CDR2 YNFKEQ, per germline.

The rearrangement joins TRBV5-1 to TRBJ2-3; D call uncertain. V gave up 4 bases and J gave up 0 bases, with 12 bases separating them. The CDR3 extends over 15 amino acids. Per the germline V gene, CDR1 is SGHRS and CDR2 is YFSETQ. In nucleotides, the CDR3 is TGCGCCAGCAGCCCGGACGGAATTAGCACAGATACGCAGTATTTT. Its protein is CASSPDGISTDTQYF.

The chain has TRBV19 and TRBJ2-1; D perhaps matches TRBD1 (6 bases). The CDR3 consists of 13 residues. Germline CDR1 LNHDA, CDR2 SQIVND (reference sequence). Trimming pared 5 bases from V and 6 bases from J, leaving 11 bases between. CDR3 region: CASSGRGGNEQFF. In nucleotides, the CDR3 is TGTGCCAGTAGTGGTCGAGGGGGCAATGAGCAGTTCTTC.

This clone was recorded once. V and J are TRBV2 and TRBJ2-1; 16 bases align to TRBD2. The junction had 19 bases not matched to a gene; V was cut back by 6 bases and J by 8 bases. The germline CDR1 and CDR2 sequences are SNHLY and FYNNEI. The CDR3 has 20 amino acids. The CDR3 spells CASRKREGLAGGPSGDEQFF. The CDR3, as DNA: TGTGCCAGCAGAAAAAGGGAGGGACTAGCGGGAGGGCCTAGCGGAGATGAGCAGTTCTTC.